These T cell receptor beta chains were read from a single sample in a study of blood T cell repertoires in COVID-19. This table comes from immunoSEQ multiplex PCR, and its TCRdb copy is limited to in-frame clones, with some not included. The sample shows 180,000 or so clones, around 86% of them seen only once. Sample: PBMCs or T cells enriched from blood (not recorded which). These receptors were collected from a woman aged 25 to 45 who had recovered from COVID-19. The CDR3 runs from the conserved cysteine through the conserved F or W. D genes are given only for firm matches. Not all rows give a size; the values are once, few, many and, for expanded clones, a class.

TRBD1	TRBV11-2	TRBJ2-3	-	TGTGCCAGCAGCTTTAACGCCGGGACAGGGAGCACAGATACGCAGTATTTT	CASSFNAGTGSTDTQYF
TRBD1	TRBV13	TRBJ1-1	-	TGTGCCAGCAGCTTAGGCCCAGTTACAGGGGGATGGGACACTGAAGCTTTCTTT	CASSLGPVTGGWDTEAFF
-	TRBV21-1	TRBJ1-2	-	TGTGCCAGCAGCCCACCCGGGGTACAGACATCTTATGGCTACACCTTC	CASSPPGVQTSYGYTF
-	TRBV28	TRBJ1-6	few	TGTGCCAGCAGACGAGGCGCAGGGCTACAAAATTCACCCCTCCACTTT	CASRRGAGLQNSPLHF
TRBD2	TRBV6-5	TRBJ2-7	-	TGTGCCAGCAGTCCGGGAGGGGTCCAGTACTTC	CASSPGGVQYF
TRBD2	TRBV7-2	TRBJ2-7	-	TGTGCCAGCAGCCTGGGACTAGCGGGTAGCTCCTACGAGCAGTACTTC	CASSLGLAGSSYEQYF
-	TRBV2	TRBJ2-7	-	TGTGCCAGCAGTCTCACAGGCGGTTTGGAGCAGTACTTC	CASSLTGGLEQYF
-	TRBV27	TRBJ1-5	-	TGTGCCAGCAGTTTGGGGGCTAGCAATCAGCCCCAGCATTTT	CASSLGASNQPQHF
TRBD1	TRBV2	TRBJ1-4	few	TGTGCCAGCAATTCCGGGACAGGGACTGAAAAACTGTTTTTT	CASNSGTGTEKLFF
TRBD1	TRBV5-6	TRBJ2-5	once	TGTGCCAGCAGATTGGGACAGCTGTACCAAGAGACCCAGTACTTC	CASRLGQLYQETQYF
TRBD1	TRBV28	TRBJ1-1	-	TGTGCCTGCTTGGACAGGGTGAACACTGAAGCTTTCTTT	CACLDRVNTEAFF
TRBD2	TRBV2	TRBJ2-7	-	TGTGCCAGCATCATACGGGGGGCCTACGAGCAGTACTTC	CASIIRGAYEQYF
TRBD2	TRBV7-9	TRBJ2-4	-	TGTGCCAGCAGCTTAACCAGCGGGAGTCGAGACATTCAGTACTTC	CASSLTSGSRDIQYF
-	TRBV27	TRBJ2-1	-	TGTGCCAGCAGCCTCGGAGGAACCTACAATGAGCAGTTCTTC	CASSLGGTYNEQFF
-	TRBV29-1	TRBJ2-1	-	TGCAGCGTTCCGAGGGGGGGGGAGCAGTTCTTC	CSVPRGGEQFF
-	TRBV3-1/TRBV3-2	TRBJ2-1	-	TGTGCCAGCAGCCATGCTAGCCCTGAGCAGTTCTTC	CASSHASPEQFF
-	TRBV30	TRBJ1-5	-	TGTGCCTGGAGCGGGGGAGCCCCTCAGCCCCAGCATTTT	CAWSGGAPQPQHF
-	TRBV5-4	TRBJ2-4	-	TGTGCCAGCAGCTTGGACAGCTCGGTGGCCAAAAACATTCAGTACTTC	CASSLDSSVAKNIQYF
-	TRBV27	TRBJ1-1	once	TGTGCCAGCAGTTTATCGATTGGGGCCTCGAACACTGAAGCTTTCTTT	CASSLSIGASNTEAFF
-	TRBV5-4	TRBJ1-5	-	TGTGCCAGCAGCTTCTCCTCCGCGGGTAGCAATCAGCCCCAGCATTTT	CASSFSSAGSNQPQHF
-	TRBV2	TRBJ1-1	-	TGTGCCAGCAGTAAGGGACTTTTGAACACTGAAGCTTTCTTT	CASSKGLLNTEAFF
TRBD2	TRBV3-1/TRBV3-2	TRBJ2-1	-	TGTGCCAGCAGCCCCGGGACTAGGACTGAGCAGTTCTTC	CASSPGTRTEQFF
TRBD2	TRBV27	TRBJ2-2	-	TGTGCCACCGGGCCGGGAGGGGACGGGGAGCTGTTTTTT	CATGPGGDGELFF
-	TRBV20-1	TRBJ1-2	-	TGCAGTGCTAGTGTAGGCAGGGGAATCTATGGCTACACCTTC	CSASVGRGIYGYTF
TRBD2	TRBV6-5	TRBJ2-1	-	TGTGCCAGCACTAGCGGGAGTTTACAGGAGCAGTTCTTC	CASTSGSLQEQFF
-	TRBV21-1	TRBJ1-1	-	TGTGCCAGCAGCAAAGTGGGACAGGGCCCGACTGAAGCTTTCTTT	CASSKVGQGPTEAFF
TRBD1	TRBV4-1	TRBJ1-2	-	TGCGCCAGCAGCCAGAGACAGGGGGCGAATGGCTACACCTTC	CASSQRQGANGYTF
TRBD2	TRBV3-1/TRBV3-2	TRBJ2-1	-	TGTGCCAGCAGCCTTAGCGGGGACAATGAGCAGTTCTTC	CASSLSGDNEQFF
-	TRBV28	TRBJ1-2	-	TGTGCCAGCAGTTCTACCCCCCTCGAAGGCGTCAGGAAGGCTTACTACACCTTC	CASSSTPLEGVRKAYYTF
TRBD1	TRBV3-1/TRBV3-2	TRBJ1-3	-	TGTGCCAGCAGCCAAGGCTCCCCGGACAGGAGCTCTGGAAACACCATATATTTT	CASSQGSPDRSSGNTIYF
TRBD2	TRBV27	TRBJ2-3	-	TGTGCCAGCAGTTTCATGACTAGCGGGAGCTTCACAGATACGCAGTATTTT	CASSFMTSGSFTDTQYF